These 29 T cell receptor beta chains share one sample of origin, sequenced in a study of shared clonotypes between healthy human individuals. The table came from immunoSEQ multiplex PCR; TCRdb's copy has only in-frame clones and leaves some out. The sample has over a million clones, around 76% seen once. Sequences were obtained from memory CD4+ T cells sorted from blood. Subset reported: CD45RA-negative fraction. These receptors were taken from a man aged 18 to 35 in good health.

DNA of the CDR3: TGTGCCAGCACGCCGGAGGGGGTGAGACGTGAGCAGTTCTTC. Its translation: CASTPEGVRREQFF. The rearrangement joins TRBV11-2 to TRBJ2-1; D possibly matches TRBD1 or TRBD2 (6 bases each). Germline values: CDR1 SGHAT, CDR2 FQNNGV. Between the trimmed V and J ends, which lost 7 bases and 9 bases, there was a span of 19 bases. This CDR3 spans 14 amino acids.

This clone has a handful of counts. The chain recombines TRBV2 with TRBJ1-5; D gene uncertain. The germline V gene encodes CDR1 SNHLY and CDR2 FYNNEI. The length of the CDR3 is 15 residues. Trimming stripped 3 bases from V and 2 bases from J, with 11 bases between. The chain's CDR3 is CASSEQPTGNQPQHF. The CDR3 DNA sequence: TGTGCCAGCAGTGAGCAACCCACGGGCAATCAGCCCCAGCATTTT.

V is TRBV6-4 and J is TRBJ2-6; 8 bases are a match to TRBD2. CDR1 is MRHNA and CDR2 is SNTAGT in the germline V gene. The V and J ends lost 5 bases and 0 bases, in that order; junction bases with no gene match: 6. The CDR3 spans 17 residues. CDR3 in DNA: TGTGCCAGCAGTAGGCTAGCGGGCCCCTCTGGGGCCAACGTCCTGACTTTC. As protein: CASSRLAGPSGANVLTF.

A few counts support this clone. This chain joins TRBV5-8 and TRBJ1-4; tentative D call: TRBD1 (5 bases). Trimming removed 9 bases at V and 8 bases at J, with 23 bases between. CDR1 and CDR2 (germline): SGHTS, YDEGEE. The CDR3 covers 15 residues. The CDR3 sequence is CATSNPGLRAEKLFF. The CDR3 DNA reads TGTGCCACCTCAAATCCAGGGCTCCGCGCGGAAAAACTGTTTTTT.

The chain employs TRBV30 and TRBJ2-6; D gene ambiguous. CDR1 GTSNPN and CDR2 SVGIG come from the germline V gene (reference sequence). The CDR3 runs 13 residues. Trimming left V 7 bases short and J 0 bases short, with 7 bases between. In DNA form, the CDR3 reads TGTGCCTCCACGGCCTCTGGGGCCAACGTCCTGACTTTC. Amino acids: CASTASGANVLTF.

This rearrangement joins TRBV13 to TRBJ2-1, with TRBD2 identical over 10 bases. The CDR3 is 14 amino acids. CDR1 is PRHDT, CDR2 FYEKMQ, per germline (reference sequence). V shed 5 bases, J shed 6 bases, and the junction held 4 bases outside the gene matches. CDR3 in amino acids: CASSPRLAGNEQFF. The CDR3 DNA reads as TGTGCCAGCAGCCCCCGACTAGCGGGCAATGAGCAGTTCTTC.

V is TRBV6-6 and J is TRBJ1-5; D is uncertain. Germline V CDR1 and CDR2: MNHNY, SVGAGI (reference sequence). This CDR3 is built from 12 residues. V was trimmed by 5 bases and J by 7 bases, leaving 9 bases between them. The chain's CDR3 is CASSREAQPQHF. The CDR3 DNA sequence: TGTGCCAGCAGTCGAGAGGCCCAGCCCCAGCATTTT.

The rearrangement links TRBV6-5 to TRBJ1-3; weak D call: TRBD1 (5 bases). V shed 6 bases and J shed 3 bases, with 12 bases lying between them. Germline CDR1 MNHEY, CDR2 SVGAGI. The CDR3 length is 14 residues. The chain's CDR3 is CASRGLVGGNTIYF. CDR3 nucleotide sequence: TGTGCCAGCAGGGGGCTTGTGGGTGGAAACACCATATATTTT.

The chain employs TRBV10-3 and TRBJ2-1, with 10 positions matching TRBD2. The CDR3 runs 14 residues. Germline-derived CDR1 and CDR2 are ENHRY and SYGVKD. The junction had 2 bases not matched to a gene; V was cut back by 6 bases and J by 3 bases. CDR3 bases: TGTGCCATCAGCCCTAGCGGGAGCTACAATGAGCAGTTCTTC. Translating it yields CAISPSGSYNEQFF.

V is TRBV5-1 and J is TRBJ2-5; TRBD2 matches 7 bases. The end of the DNA aligns better with TRBJ2-7, so the J call may be wrong. The V gene's germline CDR1 is SGHRS and CDR2 YFSETQ. This CDR3 comprises 16 residues. Here the CDR3 DNA reads TGCGCCAGCAGCCTGGACCCTAGCGGAGGGTTTCCCGAGCAGTACTTC. Translated, it gives CASSLDPSGGFPEQYF.

The V call is TRBV7-2, the J call TRBJ1-1; D is unresolved. This CDR3 contains 15 residues. V lost 0 bases, J lost 0 bases, and 8 bases lay in between. In germline, CDR1 is SGHTA, CDR2 FQGNSA. DNA of the CDR3: TGTGCCAGCAGCTTAGCCGGCCTCATGAACACTGAAGCTTTCTTT. It is translated as CASSLAGLMNTEAFF.

This chain uses TRBV4-1 with TRBJ2-1, with 12 bases fitting TRBD2. Losses at the gene ends were 5 bases for V and 8 bases for J; bases not matched to a gene: 13. The CDR3 covers 17 residues. Per germline, CDR1 MGHRA and CDR2 YSYEKL. CDR3 nucleotide sequence: TGCGCCAGCAGCTCCCCTAAAGGGCTAGCGGGGGGGGATGAGCAGTTCTTC. This sequence encodes CASSSPKGLAGGDEQFF.

As to this clone: Other nucleotide sequences in the sample specify the same CDR3. This sequence joins TRBV11-2 and TRBJ2-7, with D possibly TRBD2 on 5 matching bases. Trimming stripped 1 base from V and 2 bases from J, with 9 bases between. Germline assignment: CDR1 SGHAT and CDR2 FQNNGV. The CDR3 is made up of 14 amino acids. CDR3 sequence: CASSLGTRAYEQYF. DNA for the CDR3: TGTGCCAGCAGCTTAGGAACTAGAGCCTACGAGCAGTACTTC.

This clone has more than one count but fewer than ten. The chain links TRBV5-1 to TRBJ2-1; 7 nucleotides align to TRBD1. The CDR3 runs 15 residues. Trimming cost V 2 bases and J 6 bases; bases outside gene matches: 8. CDR1 is SGHRS, CDR2 YFSETQ, per germline. CDR3 region: CASSLETGYLNEQFF. The DNA of the CDR3 is TGCGCCAGCAGCTTAGAGACAGGGTATCTCAATGAGCAGTTCTTC.

The chain combines TRBV19 with TRBJ2-5; D remains ambiguous. Deletions cut 4 bases from V and 1 base from J, with 13 bases between. Germline lookup yields CDR1 LNHDA and CDR2 SQIVND (reference sequence). The length of the CDR3 is 15 residues. Here the CDR3 reads CASSKLVFGQETQYF. The CDR3, as DNA: TGTGCCAGTAGTAAATTGGTCTTTGGCCAAGAGACCCAGTACTTC.

The chain employs TRBV6-1 and TRBJ1-4, with D uncertain. Per germline, CDR1 MNHNS and CDR2 SASEGT. V lost 3 bases to trimming and J lost 4 bases, with 9 bases between them. The CDR3 extends over 14 amino acids. The CDR3 nucleotides read TGTGCCAGCAGTGAGCTCCGCGGTAATGAAAAACTGTTTTTT. It yields the protein CASSELRGNEKLFF.

V usage is TRBV5-1 and J usage is TRBJ2-7; TRBD1 agrees at 8 bases. V was clipped by 0 bases and J by 5 bases; unmatched bases: 7. CDR1 is SGHRS and CDR2 is YFSETQ in the germline V gene. This CDR3 region has 15 residues. CDR3 in DNA: TGCGCCAGCAGCTTGGGACAGGGGCCGCTTGACGAGCAGTACTTC. Its protein product is CASSLGQGPLDEQYF.

The V gene is TRBV19, the J gene TRBJ2-2; TRBD1 matches at 7 bases. The CDR3 runs 20 residues. CDR1 LNHDA and CDR2 SQIVND come from the germline V gene (reference sequence). V dropped 7 bases and J dropped 5; count of bases not matched to a gene: 25. The CDR3 DNA reads TGTGCCAGTACCTCCCCCCGACAGGGTTTACGGGGACAGAATACCGGGGAGCTGTTTTTT. Translation: CASTSPRQGLRGQNTGELFF.

The rearrangement uses TRBV18 and TRBJ2-7; D might be TRBD2 (7 bases). CDR1 and CDR2 (germline): KGHSH, LQKENI. This CDR3 has 13 residues. Trimming took off 6 bases at V and 3 bases at J, with 12 bases between the two ends. The CDR3 loop reads CASSAGANYEQYF. CDR3 DNA: TGTGCCAGCTCTGCGGGGGCTAACTACGAGCAGTACTTC.

The chain couples TRBV30 to TRBJ1-4; D is ambiguous. The CDR3 loop spans 14 amino acids. V was shortened by 0 bases and J by 8 bases, with 13 bases between the two germline ends. Looked up from germline, CDR1 is GTSNPN and CDR2 is SVGIG (reference sequence). The CDR3, as DNA: TGTGCCTGGAGTGTACTGGGTAGTCGGGAAAAACTGTTTTTT. Its protein product is CAWSVLGSREKLFF.

This clone was picked up a small number of times. The sample contains more than one DNA sequence encoding this CDR3. This sequence joins TRBV9 and TRBJ2-3; unclear D gene. Trimming took 0 bases from V and 6 from J, leaving 8 bases between them. Germline-derived CDR1 and CDR2 are SGDLS and YYNGEE. This CDR3 contains 13 residues. The CDR3 protein is CASSVDGRDTQYF. The CDR3 bases are TGTGCCAGCAGCGTAGATGGCCGGGATACGCAGTATTTT.

In this sample, this clone turned up a few times. The chain combines TRBV5-1 with TRBJ2-3, with D possibly being TRBD1 (6 bases). The CDR3 is 15 residues long. The V gene's germline CDR1 is SGHRS and CDR2 YFSETQ. V lost 0 bases, J lost 1 base, and 9 bases lay in between. The CDR3 sequence: CASSLGQEGTDTQYF. Here the CDR3 DNA reads TGCGCCAGCAGCTTGGGACAGGAGGGCACAGATACGCAGTATTTT.

In this sample, this clone turned up a few times. A much larger clone differs by one base, so this may be a read error. The chain employs TRBV5-1 and TRBJ1-1; unclear D gene. The CDR3 runs to 11 residues. Germline CDR1 is SGHRS and CDR2 is YFSETQ. V was trimmed by 6 bases and J by 1 base, leaving 4 bases between them. The CDR3 DNA follows: TGCGCCAGCAAGGAGAACACTGAAGCTTTCTTT. It codes for CASKENTEAFF.

In nucleotides, the CDR3 is TGTGCCAGTACCGATGGACAGGGGGTGTTCTACGAGCAGTACTTC. As protein: CASTDGQGVFYEQYF. The genes are TRBV19 and TRBJ2-7; 10 bases are shared with TRBD1. The V segment lost 7 bases and the J segment 3 bases; nucleotides outside the gene matches: 9. The CDR3 is made up of 15 amino acids. Germline V CDR1 and CDR2: LNHDA, SQIVND (reference sequence).

In this sample, this clone turned up once. DNA of the CDR3: TGTGCCAGCAGTGGGTCTGACAGGGGGAACACTGAAGCTTTCTTT. Amino acid sequence: CASSGSDRGNTEAFF. V usage is TRBV28 and J usage is TRBJ1-1; 8 bases are a match to TRBD1. Germline V lookup: CDR1 MDHEN, CDR2 SYDVKM. The CDR3 sequence is 15 residues long. Germline trimming cut 5 bases from V and 1 base from J; bases unmatched to any gene: 6.

In this sample, this clone turned up a few times. The chain combines TRBV18 with TRBJ2-4; 13 bases align to TRBD2. The CDR3 covers 16 residues. Trimming took 6 bases from V and 5 from J; bases not matched to a gene: 7. In germline, CDR1 is KGHSH, CDR2 LQKENI. The CDR3 nucleotides read TGTGCCAGCTCCCTCGGACTAGCGGGAGATGAAAACATTCAGTACTTC. Protein: CASSLGLAGDENIQYF.

The chain carries TRBV19 and TRBJ1-2; D gene uncertain. V gave up 4 bases and J gave up 4 bases, with 25 bases separating them. This CDR3 is built from 18 residues. Germline values: CDR1 LNHDA, CDR2 SQIVND (reference sequence). Here the CDR3 DNA reads TGTGCCAGTAGTACCGCCCGACGGACGCTGACCAACCCCTATGGCTACACCTTC. Its protein product is CASSTARRTLTNPYGYTF. Together with reference TRBV19 and TRBJ1-2, the CDR3 gives the full variable domain: DGGITQSPKYLFRKEGQNVTLSCEQNLNHDAMYWYRQDPGQGLRLIYYSQIVNDFQKGDIAEGYSVSREKKESFPLTVTSAQKNPTAFYLCASSTARRTLTNPYGYTFGSGTRLTVV.

The sample holds one count of this clone. J is TRBJ2-7 and V is TRBV19; TRBD1 might be the D (5 bases). Trimming stripped 5 bases from V and 1 base from J, with 9 bases between. Germline-derived CDR1 and CDR2 are LNHDA and SQIVND (reference sequence). The CDR3 contains 13 residues. The CDR3 sequence: CASSSDRSYEQYF. CDR3 coding DNA: TGTGCCAGTAGTTCAGACAGATCCTACGAGCAGTACTTC.

This clone has a handful of counts. V usage is TRBV5-4 and J usage is TRBJ1-4; 9 positions match TRBD1. The germline CDR1 and CDR2 sequences are SGHNT and YYREEE (reference sequence). The CDR3 extends over 16 amino acids. Trimming removed 0 bases from V and 0 bases from J; junction bases left unmatched: 0. This CDR3 reads CASSLGQGATNEKLFF. The CDR3 nucleotides read TGTGCCAGCAGCTTGGGACAGGGGGCAACTAATGAAAAACTGTTTTTT.